The entry that follows covers one T cell receptor beta chain sequence. This specimen belongs to a study of blood T cell repertoires in COVID-19. Here immunoSEQ multiplex PCR was the method, and the copy in TCRdb shows in-frame clones only, minus some. This sample has under 200,000 clones; approximately 80% occur once, and the top ten carry 1.5%. Specimen: peripheral blood. The receptor was isolated from a human donor in a cohort sampled during active COVID-19.

CDR3 DNA sequence: TGTGCCAGCAGTGAGGCACTAGCGGGAGGGACCTACGAGCAGTACTTC. Its protein is CASSEALAGGTYEQYF. The chain links TRBV6-1 to TRBJ2-7; 13 nucleotides match TRBD2. Germline trimming cut 3 bases from V and 2 bases from J; bases unmatched to any gene: 4. Germline V gene sequence: CDR1 MNHNS, CDR2 SASEGT. The CDR3 is made up of 16 amino acids.